The 25 T cell receptor beta chains presented below share a single source sample, sequenced in a study of cytomegalovirus exposure and HLA in healthy donors. PCR used 60 Vbeta primers and 13 Jbeta primers. Libraries were prepared by immunoSEQ multiplex PCR; TCRdb keeps only in-frame clonotypes and omits some of them. The top ten clones hold under 3% of a sample with approximately 170,000 clones, approximately 59% of them seen once. Source material: PBMCs. The receptors shown here come from a man aged 35 to 55 in good health and CMV-seronegative.

The chain couples TRBV5-4 to TRBJ2-7; TRBD2 agrees at 8 bases. CDR1 SGHNT and CDR2 YYREEE come from the germline V gene (reference sequence). CDR3 length: 16 amino acids. V lost 4 bases to trimming and J lost 2 bases; unmatched junction nucleotides: 11. The CDR3 nucleotides are TGTGCCAGCAGCCCTTCTACTAGCGGAGGCACCTACGAGCAGTACTTC. Its protein product is CASSPSTSGGTYEQYF.

The gene calls are TRBV19 and TRBJ1-1; 10 positions match TRBD1. Germline V gene data show CDR1 as LNHDA and CDR2 as SQIVND (reference sequence). The length of the CDR3 is 15 residues. The V and J ends lost 5 bases and 5 bases, in that order; junction bases with no gene match: 8. The CDR3 loop is CASSGIGTGETEAFF. The DNA for the CDR3 is TGTGCCAGTAGTGGGATTGGGACAGGGGAGACTGAAGCTTTCTTT.

The chain employs TRBV28 and TRBJ1-1; D is perhaps TRBD1 (6 bases). This CDR3 has 13 residues. V lost 8 bases and J 2 bases, leaving 12 bases between the germline ends. CDR1 and CDR2 (germline): MDHEN, SYDVKM. CDR3 sequence reads: CASRGRGNTEAFF. CDR3 nucleotide sequence: TGTGCCAGCCGGGGCAGGGGCAACACTGAAGCTTTCTTT.

This chain connects TRBV19 to TRBJ1-5; D unresolved. From germline, CDR1 is LNHDA and CDR2 SQIVND (reference sequence). Trimming shortened V by 8 bases and J by 4 bases, and 9 bases separated the two germline ends. The CDR3 has 12 residues. The CDR3 here is CASGENNQPQHF. As DNA, the CDR3 is TGTGCCAGTGGAGAGAATAATCAGCCCCAGCATTTT. Combining the CDR3 with reference TRBV19 and TRBJ1-5 gives the whole variable domain DGGITQSPKYLFRKEGQNVTLSCEQNLNHDAMYWYRQDPGQGLRLIYYSQIVNDFQKGDIAEGYSVSREKKESFPLTVTSAQKNPTAFYLCASGENNQPQHFGDGTRLSIL.

V and J are TRBV5-4 and TRBJ1-2, with a weak D call TRBD1 (5 bases). Germline V gene data show CDR1 as SGHNT and CDR2 as YYREEE (reference sequence). The V and J ends lost 0 bases and 4 bases respectively, with 19 bases between them. The length of the CDR3 is 17 residues. The CDR3 is CASSLAGAGMFRYGYTF. As DNA, the CDR3 is TGTGCCAGCAGCTTGGCCGGGGCGGGGATGTTCCGCTATGGCTACACCTTC.

Here the CDR3 reads CAWSLTGARETQYF. CDR3 sequence (DNA): TGTGCCTGGAGTTTGACAGGGGCTAGAGAGACCCAGTACTTC. The chain carries TRBV30 and TRBJ2-5; 8 bases fit TRBD1. V lost 2 bases and J lost 4; bases outside the gene matches: 6. Germline CDR1 is GTSNPN and CDR2 is SVGIG (reference sequence). This CDR3 has 14 amino acids.

The CDR3 is CASSSEGGDTEAFF. The DNA for the CDR3 is TGTGCCAGCAGCTCTGAGGGGGGGGACACTGAAGCTTTCTTT. The J gene is TRBJ1-1, the V gene TRBV7-3, with D perhaps TRBD1 (6 bases). The V end lost 4 bases, the J end lost 3 bases, and 12 bases lay between the germline ends. This CDR3 spans 14 amino acids. The germline CDR1 and CDR2 sequences are SGHTA and FQGTGA. Using reference TRBV7-3 and TRBJ1-1 for the parts outside the CDR3, the full variable domain is GAGVSQTPSNKVTEKGKYVELRCDPISGHTALYWYRQSLGQGPEFLIYFQGTGAADDSGLPNDRFFAVRPEGSVSTLKIQRTERGDSAVYLCASSSEGGDTEAFFGQGTRLTVV.

The chain combines TRBV7-6 with TRBJ2-5; TRBD2 might be the D (7 bases). The CDR3 length is 15 residues. CDR1 and CDR2 (germline): SGHVS, FNYEAQ. Between the trimmed V and J ends, which lost 10 bases and 4 bases, there was a span of 22 bases. The CDR3: CANSWLGGGTETQYF. CDR3 nucleotides: TGTGCCAACAGTTGGCTAGGGGGGGGTACAGAGACCCAGTACTTC. The full variable domain, with the rest looked up from reference TRBV7-6 and TRBJ2-5, is GAGVSQSPRYKVTKRGQDVALRCDPISGHVSLYWYRQALGQGPEFLTYFNYEAQQDKSGLPNDRFSAERPEGSISTLTIQRTEQRDSAMYRCANSWLGGGTETQYFGPGTRLLVL.

Details on this clone: No DNA is shown, since the ends of the CDR3 on it are uncertain; the CDR3 is the one TCRdb lists. The chain combines TRBV4-2 with TRBJ2-2; the listed D gene, TRBD2, was not tested against the DNA. Both ends counted, the CDR3 spans 17 residues. From germline, CDR1 is LGHNA and CDR2 YNFKEQ. This CDR3 is CASSLDQVVGTPGSCFF.

This chain joins TRBV4-3 and TRBJ2-7, with TRBD1 matching over 8 bases. V was clipped by 3 bases and J by 2 bases; unmatched bases: 15. This CDR3 region has 18 residues. Germline V CDR1 and CDR2: LGHNA, YSLEER. The CDR3 DNA reads TGCGCCAGCAGCCAGCAGCTTTCGAGAGGGACAGGAACCTACGAGCAGTACTTC. Translating it yields CASSQQLSRGTGTYEQYF.

This clone was counted only a few times. V gene TRBV7-9 combines with J gene TRBJ1-3; 9 bases agree with TRBD1. J lost 0 bases, V lost 8 bases, and 17 bases had no gene match. This CDR3 spans 19 amino acids. Germline V gene sequence: CDR1 SEHNR, CDR2 FQNEAQ (reference sequence). The CDR3 protein is CASRSRGGGQGRSGNTIYF. As DNA, the CDR3 is TGTGCCAGCCGTAGCCGGGGAGGGGGACAGGGACGCTCTGGAAACACCATATATTTT.

Here the CDR3 reads CASSNPGQRIAQYF. As DNA, the CDR3 is TGTGCCAGTAGTAATCCGGGACAGCGAATTGCCCAGTACTTC. The V and J genes are TRBV19 and TRBJ2-5, with 7 bases fitting TRBD1. This CDR3 region has 14 residues. V was clipped by 4 bases and J by 9 bases; unmatched bases: 11. Germline CDR1 is LNHDA and CDR2 is SQIVND (reference sequence).

The J gene is TRBJ1-5, the V gene TRBV7-8, with TRBD1 as a possible D gene (6 bases). With 5 bases removed from V and 2 bases from J, the gap between germline ends came to 10 bases. This CDR3 is built from 14 residues. Germline values: CDR1 SGHVS, CDR2 FQNEAQ. In DNA form, the CDR3 reads TGTGCCAGCAGCAGTAGGACAGGCAATCAGCCCCAGCATTTT. Residues: CASSSRTGNQPQHF.

As concerns this clone: The junction does not match germline at one end; this may be a read error. V and J are TRBV2 and TRBJ2-7; 12 nucleotides align to TRBD2. The CDR3 extends over 14 amino acids. Germline V lookup: CDR1 SNHLY, CDR2 FYNNEI. CDR3 in amino acids: CAISLAGGLGEQYF. CDR3 DNA sequence: TGTGCCATCAGTCTAGCGGGGGGGCTGGGGGAGCAGTACTTC.

The rearrangement joins TRBV6-4 to TRBJ2-3; 13 bases are a match to TRBD2. This CDR3 has 19 residues. J lost 5 bases, V lost 3 bases, and 14 bases had no gene match. Per the germline V gene, CDR1 is MRHNA and CDR2 is SNTAGT. The chain's CDR3 is CASSERTSGRAAGGDTQYF. In DNA, the CDR3 is TGTGCCAGCAGTGAAAGAACTAGCGGGAGGGCCGCGGGTGGAGATACGCAGTATTTT.

This rearrangement joins TRBV10-1 to TRBJ1-5, with unresolved D. The CDR3 loop spans 18 amino acids. Trimming took 3 bases from V and 2 from J, leaving 20 bases between them. Per the germline V gene, CDR1 is WNHNN and CDR2 is SYGVQD (reference sequence). The CDR3 nucleotides read TGCGCCAGCAGTGACTGGCAGGAAGGTGTTGTGGGCAATCAGCCCCAGCATTTT. Translating gives CASSDWQEGVVGNQPQHF.

The chain has TRBV7-9 and TRBJ1-5; no definite D call. Germline V gene data show CDR1 as SEHNR and CDR2 as FQNEAQ (reference sequence). This CDR3 is built from 12 residues. Trimming removed 5 bases at V and 9 bases at J, with 11 bases between. The CDR3 reads CASSNDPGPQHF. The CDR3 DNA follows: TGTGCCAGCAGCAACGACCCGGGGCCCCAGCATTTT.

This clone showed up just a few times. V gene TRBV28 combines with J gene TRBJ2-5; TRBD1 matches at 7 bases. The CDR3 has 14 amino acids. The germline gives CDR1 MDHEN, CDR2 SYDVKM. V shed 6 bases and J 4 bases; nucleotides not matched to a gene: 8. CDR3 DNA: TGTGCCAGCAGCCTACAGGGGTCGGCAGAGACCCAGTACTTC. Amino acid sequence: CASSLQGSAETQYF.

Only a few counts were recorded for this clone. The J gene is TRBJ2-1, the V gene TRBV29-1, with 8 nucleotides matching TRBD2. Germline V CDR1 and CDR2: SQVTM, ANQGSEA. V lost 6 bases and J lost 2; bases outside the gene matches: 6. The CDR3 is 14 residues long. The CDR3 coding sequence is TGCAGCGTCGGAAGCGGGAGACCCTACAATGAGCAGTTCTTC. Encoded protein: CSVGSGRPYNEQFF.

This clone was seen only a few times. The rearrangement uses TRBV25-1 and TRBJ1-4; 8 bases are shared with TRBD1. The CDR3 length is 13 residues. Trimming at V came to 3 bases and at J to 8 bases, leaving 2 bases not matched to a gene. Looked up from germline, CDR1 is MGHDK and CDR2 is SYGVNS. The CDR3 is CASSDRGLEKLFF. The CDR3 bases are TGTGCCAGCAGTGACAGGGGGCTAGAAAAACTGTTTTTT.

This clone was counted between two and nine times. The gene calls are TRBV7-6 and TRBJ2-1, with 10 bases matching TRBD2. The length of the CDR3 is 16 residues. Germline CDR1 reads SGHVS; CDR2 reads FNYEAQ. The V and J ends lost 3 bases and 4 bases, in that order; junction bases with no gene match: 6. As DNA, the CDR3 is TGTGCCAGCAGCTTGGTGAGCGGGGGGGTTTACAATGAGCAGTTCTTC. Translation: CASSLVSGGVYNEQFF.

The chain carries TRBV19 and TRBJ2-1, with TRBD2 matching 11 bases. The CDR3 consists of 15 residues. The germline V gene has CDR1 LNHDA and CDR2 SQIVND (reference sequence). With V trimmed by 4 bases and J by 8 bases, 7 bases remained unmatched. This CDR3 reads CASSTLLAGVYEQFF. CDR3 bases: TGTGCCAGTAGTACCCTACTAGCGGGAGTCTATGAGCAGTTCTTC. The whole variable domain, filled in from reference TRBV19 and TRBJ2-1, reads DGGITQSPKYLFRKEGQNVTLSCEQNLNHDAMYWYRQDPGQGLRLIYYSQIVNDFQKGDIAEGYSVSREKKESFPLTVTSAQKNPTAFYLCASSTLLAGVYEQFFGPGTRLTVL.

This rearrangement joins TRBV18 to TRBJ2-5; 9 bases fit TRBD1. The DNA matches TRBJ2-7 better at its end, which makes the J call doubtful. The germline V gene has CDR1 KGHSH and CDR2 LQKENI. This CDR3 region has 16 residues. The CDR3 sequence is CASSPGPGQGSYEQYF. Here the CDR3 DNA reads TGTGCCAGCTCGCCCGGACCGGGACAGGGTTCCTACGAGCAGTACTTC.

This clone was observed a few times. J is TRBJ1-2 and V is TRBV28; 8 positions agree with TRBD1. This CDR3 spans 15 amino acids. Per the germline V gene, CDR1 is MDHEN and CDR2 is SYDVKM. The V and J ends lost 10 bases and 0 bases, in that order; junction bases with no gene match: 10. CDR3 sequence: CATRTGRLPNYGYTF. The CDR3, as DNA: TGTGCCACCCGGACAGGGCGCTTGCCTAACTATGGCTACACCTTC.

This clone was seen a handful of times. This rearrangement joins TRBV6-1 to TRBJ1-5; D remains ambiguous. V gave up 2 bases and J gave up 6 bases, with 14 bases separating them. Germline lookup yields CDR1 MNHNS and CDR2 SASEGT. This CDR3 spans 15 amino acids. The CDR3 spells CASSEPVIGGQPQHF. The DNA of the CDR3 is TGTGCCAGCAGTGAACCGGTTATAGGCGGTCAGCCCCAGCATTTT.